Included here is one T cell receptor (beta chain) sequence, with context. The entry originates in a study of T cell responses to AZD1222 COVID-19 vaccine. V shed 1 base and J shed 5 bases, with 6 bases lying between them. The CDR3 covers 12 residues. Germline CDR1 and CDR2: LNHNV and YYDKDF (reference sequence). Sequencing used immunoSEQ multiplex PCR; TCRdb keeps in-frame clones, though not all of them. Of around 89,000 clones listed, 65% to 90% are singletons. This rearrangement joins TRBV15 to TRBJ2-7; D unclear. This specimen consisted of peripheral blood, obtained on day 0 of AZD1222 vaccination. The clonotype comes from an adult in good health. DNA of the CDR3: TGTGCCACCAGCAGAGGCACCCACGAGCAGTACTTC. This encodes CATSRGTHEQYF.